The 17 T cell receptor beta chains reported below all come from one sample, sequenced in a study of beta chain features in type 1 diabetes listed by TCRdb under 2018. Results and caveats for the whole study, not just this receptor: In all four CD4+ subsets, TCRB CDR3 length was moderately but significantly shorter in type 1 diabetes patients.

The library came from the immunoSEQ multiplex PCR assay. The entire isolated RNA was reverse transcribed using the High Capacity cDNA Reverse Transcription Kit, and thus expressed TCRB transcripts were sequenced. The table comes from immuneACCESS by way of TCRdb, which keeps in-frame sequences with V and J called. Part of the clones is missing from these tables; in studies checked, under half for an unresolved V gene and the rest for unknown reasons. Counted in this sample were approximately 29,000 clones; less than 70% of them appeared once. In total, the top ten clones hold 2% to 2.5% of the sample. For these receptors, no antigen is known. Sequencing used Tregs from blood. Per the publication, the cell subset or site label means: regulatory CD4+ T cells. These receptors all come from a woman aged 25 to 45 with type 1 diabetes.

This clone was seen a few times. The rearrangement links TRBV7-9 to TRBJ2-6; D uncertain. Germline CDR1 reads SEHNR; CDR2 reads FQNEAQ (reference sequence). V lost 3 bases to trimming and J lost 3 bases, with 3 bases between them. This CDR3 has 13 amino acids. CDR3 DNA sequence: TGTGCCAGCAGCTTCCGTGGGGCCAACGTCCTGACTTTC. It is translated as CASSFRGANVLTF.

The chain has TRBV7-6 and TRBJ1-3; 7 bases agree with TRBD1. With V trimmed by 5 bases and J by 0 bases, 7 bases remained unmatched. Germline V gene lookup returns CDR1 SGHVS and CDR2 FNYEAQ. The CDR3 consists of 16 residues. The DNA for the CDR3 is TGTGCCAGCAGCCAATGGACAGGAATCTCTGGAAACACCATATATTTT. Translated: CASSQWTGISGNTIYF.

The chain combines TRBV7-9 with TRBJ2-7; D uncertain. Per germline, CDR1 SEHNR and CDR2 FQNEAQ (reference sequence). CDR3 length equals 12 residues. The ends were cut back, 5 bases at V and 5 bases at J, with 10 bases in the middle. CDR3 sequence reads: CASSPTENEQYF. DNA of the CDR3: TGTGCCAGCAGCCCCACGGAGAACGAGCAGTACTTC.

The chain carries TRBV6-5 and TRBJ2-6, with D unresolved. The CDR3 is 14 residues long. The V gene lost 6 bases and the J gene lost 1 base, with 7 bases spanning the gap. Germline V gene lookup returns CDR1 MNHEY and CDR2 SVGAGI. CDR3: CASRTESGANVLTF. CDR3 DNA: TGTGCCAGCAGAACAGAATCTGGGGCCAACGTCCTGACTTTC.

The chain is built from TRBV11-1 and TRBJ2-7; D gene unclear. Trimming removed 2 bases from V and 5 bases from J, with 7 bases in between. Germline CDR1 is SGHAT and CDR2 is FQDESV (reference sequence). The CDR3 totals 12 residues. The CDR3 here is CASSLTENEQYF. Written as DNA, the CDR3 is TGTGCCAGCAGCTTAACAGAAAACGAGCAGTACTTC.

Within the sample, this clone is medium-sized. The chain recombines TRBV7-3 with TRBJ2-1; 10 nucleotides match TRBD1. V gave up 3 bases and J gave up 8 bases; unmatched junction bases: 4. The CDR3 runs 14 residues. CDR1 is SGHTA, CDR2 FQGTGA, per germline. Here the CDR3 DNA reads TGTGCCAGCAGCTTTACCGGGACAGGGGATGAGCAGTTCTTC. It is translated as CASSFTGTGDEQFF.

In its sample, this clone was seen a few times. This rearrangement joins TRBV5-1 to TRBJ2-7; possibly TRBD1 for D (5 bases). The CDR3 has 14 residues. V dropped 3 bases and J dropped 6 bases, with 16 bases sitting between them. Per the germline V gene, CDR1 is SGHRS and CDR2 is YFSETQ. The CDR3 bases are TGCGCCAGCAGCTCAAGGACGGACACCGGCGAGCAGTACTTC. Translation: CASSSRTDTGEQYF.

The chain carries TRBV27 and TRBJ2-7, with TRBD2 identical over 9 bases. CDR1 and CDR2 (germline): MNHEY, SMNVEV (reference sequence). Unmatched junction bases numbered 7, after V lost 6 bases and J lost 4 bases. The CDR3 totals 14 residues. The CDR3 is CASSLSGSRYEQYF. The DNA for the CDR3 is TGTGCCAGCAGCCTTAGCGGGAGTAGGTACGAGCAGTACTTC.

This clone showed up just once. V is TRBV28 and J is TRBJ1-2; tentative D call: TRBD1 (6 bases). V lost 2 bases, J lost 4 bases, and 11 bases lay in between. Germline V lookup: CDR1 MDHEN, CDR2 SYDVKM. This CDR3 region has 14 residues. As DNA, the CDR3 is TGTGCCAGCAGTTTAATCGGGACAACCTATGGCTACACCTTC. It encodes CASSLIGTTYGYTF.

The sample holds one count of this clone. The chain is built from TRBV5-8 and TRBJ1-2; D is perhaps TRBD1 (5 bases). Germline V CDR1 and CDR2: SGHTS, YDEGEE. The CDR3 sequence is 13 residues long. Trimming took 4 bases from V and 8 from J, leaving 15 bases between them. The DNA of the CDR3 is TGTGCCAGCAGCCCGGGACTTCGGGCAGGCTACACCTTC. This gives the protein CASSPGLRAGYTF. Filled out from reference TRBV5-8 and TRBJ1-2, the complete variable domain reads EAGVTQSPTHLIKTRGQQATLRCSPISGHTSVYWYQQALGLGLQFLLWYDEGEERNRGNFPPRFSGRQFPNYSSELNVNALELEDSALYLCASSPGLRAGYTFGSGTRLTVV.

V gene TRBV6-6 combines with J gene TRBJ2-7; D unresolved. Germline V CDR1 and CDR2: MNHNY, SVGAGI (reference sequence). The V end lost 4 bases, the J end lost 0 bases, and 4 bases lay between the germline ends. The CDR3 has 12 residues. The CDR3 spells CASSSSSYEQYF. CDR3 in DNA: TGTGCCAGCAGTTCCAGCTCCTACGAGCAGTACTTC.

This clone has just one count. In DNA, the CDR3 is TGTGCCAGCCAGCGGATGGGGATGAACACTGAAGCTTTCTTT. Protein product: CASQRMGMNTEAFF. The chain is built from TRBV6-6 and TRBJ1-1; no clear D gene. Trimming stripped 8 bases from V and 0 bases from J, with 13 bases between. The V gene's germline CDR1 is MNHNY and CDR2 SVGAGI (reference sequence). The CDR3 length is 14 residues.

In this sample, this clone turned up a few times. The V and J genes are TRBV10-1 and TRBJ2-3, with D unclear. Germline V gene sequence: CDR1 WNHNN, CDR2 SYGVQD (reference sequence). Trimming pared 4 bases from V and 5 bases from J, leaving 4 bases between. The CDR3 spans 11 residues. The CDR3 loop reads CASSVGDTQYF. The CDR3 DNA is TGCGCCAGCAGTGTCGGAGATACGCAGTATTTT.

V usage is TRBV5-1 and J usage is TRBJ2-2; no definite D call. Germline V gene lookup returns CDR1 SGHRS and CDR2 YFSETQ. The V gene lost 6 bases and the J gene lost 0 bases, with 9 bases spanning the gap. The CDR3 covers 14 residues. CDR3 coding DNA: TGCGCCAGCACTGGCAGGACGAACACCGGGGAGCTGTTTTTT. Translating gives CASTGRTNTGELFF.

This chain uses TRBV27 with TRBJ2-2; 12 bases fit TRBD1. The CDR3 runs to 15 residues. CDR1 is MNHEY and CDR2 is SMNVEV in the germline V gene (reference sequence). Losses at the gene ends were 3 bases for V and 6 bases for J; bases not matched to a gene: 2. The CDR3 here is CASSFGTGGPGELFF. DNA for the CDR3: TGTGCCAGCAGTTTTGGGACAGGGGGCCCCGGGGAGCTGTTTTTT.

This chain uses TRBV5-1 with TRBJ2-2; D is undetermined. CDR1 and CDR2 from the germline V gene are SGHRS and YFSETQ. There are 15 residues in the CDR3. V dropped 0 bases and J dropped 1 base, with 7 bases sitting between them. The CDR3 loop reads CASSLDRKNTGELFF. CDR3 coding DNA: TGCGCCAGCAGCTTGGACAGAAAGAACACCGGGGAGCTGTTTTTT.

The gene calls are TRBV13 and TRBJ2-2, with 8 bases identical to TRBD1. Unmatched junction bases numbered 7, after V lost 4 bases and J lost 6 bases. The CDR3 length is 15 residues. Germline lookup yields CDR1 PRHDT and CDR2 FYEKMQ (reference sequence). CDR3 nucleotides: TGTGCCAGCAGCTCATGGACAGGGTACTCCGGGGAGCTGTTTTTT. It translates to CASSSWTGYSGELFF.